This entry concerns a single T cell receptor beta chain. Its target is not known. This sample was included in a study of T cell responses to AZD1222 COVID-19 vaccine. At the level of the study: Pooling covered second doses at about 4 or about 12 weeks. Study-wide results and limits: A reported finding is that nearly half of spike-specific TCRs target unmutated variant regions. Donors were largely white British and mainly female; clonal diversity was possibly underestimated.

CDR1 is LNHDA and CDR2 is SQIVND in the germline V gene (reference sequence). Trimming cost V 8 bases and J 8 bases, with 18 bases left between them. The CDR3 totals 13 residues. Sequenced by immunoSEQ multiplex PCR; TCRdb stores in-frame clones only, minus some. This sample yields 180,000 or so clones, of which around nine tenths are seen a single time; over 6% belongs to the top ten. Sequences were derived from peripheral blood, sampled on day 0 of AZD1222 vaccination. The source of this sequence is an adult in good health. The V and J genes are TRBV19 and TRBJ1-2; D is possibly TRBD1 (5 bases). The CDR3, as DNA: TGTGCCAGTTCGGGGGACCTGGGGAAAGGCTACACCTTC. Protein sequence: CASSGDLGKGYTF. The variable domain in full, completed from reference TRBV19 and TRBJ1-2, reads DGGITQSPKYLFRKEGQNVTLSCEQNLNHDAMYWYRQDPGQGLRLIYYSQIVNDFQKGDIAEGYSVSREKKESFPLTVTSAQKNPTAFYLCASSGDLGKGYTFGSGTRLTVV.